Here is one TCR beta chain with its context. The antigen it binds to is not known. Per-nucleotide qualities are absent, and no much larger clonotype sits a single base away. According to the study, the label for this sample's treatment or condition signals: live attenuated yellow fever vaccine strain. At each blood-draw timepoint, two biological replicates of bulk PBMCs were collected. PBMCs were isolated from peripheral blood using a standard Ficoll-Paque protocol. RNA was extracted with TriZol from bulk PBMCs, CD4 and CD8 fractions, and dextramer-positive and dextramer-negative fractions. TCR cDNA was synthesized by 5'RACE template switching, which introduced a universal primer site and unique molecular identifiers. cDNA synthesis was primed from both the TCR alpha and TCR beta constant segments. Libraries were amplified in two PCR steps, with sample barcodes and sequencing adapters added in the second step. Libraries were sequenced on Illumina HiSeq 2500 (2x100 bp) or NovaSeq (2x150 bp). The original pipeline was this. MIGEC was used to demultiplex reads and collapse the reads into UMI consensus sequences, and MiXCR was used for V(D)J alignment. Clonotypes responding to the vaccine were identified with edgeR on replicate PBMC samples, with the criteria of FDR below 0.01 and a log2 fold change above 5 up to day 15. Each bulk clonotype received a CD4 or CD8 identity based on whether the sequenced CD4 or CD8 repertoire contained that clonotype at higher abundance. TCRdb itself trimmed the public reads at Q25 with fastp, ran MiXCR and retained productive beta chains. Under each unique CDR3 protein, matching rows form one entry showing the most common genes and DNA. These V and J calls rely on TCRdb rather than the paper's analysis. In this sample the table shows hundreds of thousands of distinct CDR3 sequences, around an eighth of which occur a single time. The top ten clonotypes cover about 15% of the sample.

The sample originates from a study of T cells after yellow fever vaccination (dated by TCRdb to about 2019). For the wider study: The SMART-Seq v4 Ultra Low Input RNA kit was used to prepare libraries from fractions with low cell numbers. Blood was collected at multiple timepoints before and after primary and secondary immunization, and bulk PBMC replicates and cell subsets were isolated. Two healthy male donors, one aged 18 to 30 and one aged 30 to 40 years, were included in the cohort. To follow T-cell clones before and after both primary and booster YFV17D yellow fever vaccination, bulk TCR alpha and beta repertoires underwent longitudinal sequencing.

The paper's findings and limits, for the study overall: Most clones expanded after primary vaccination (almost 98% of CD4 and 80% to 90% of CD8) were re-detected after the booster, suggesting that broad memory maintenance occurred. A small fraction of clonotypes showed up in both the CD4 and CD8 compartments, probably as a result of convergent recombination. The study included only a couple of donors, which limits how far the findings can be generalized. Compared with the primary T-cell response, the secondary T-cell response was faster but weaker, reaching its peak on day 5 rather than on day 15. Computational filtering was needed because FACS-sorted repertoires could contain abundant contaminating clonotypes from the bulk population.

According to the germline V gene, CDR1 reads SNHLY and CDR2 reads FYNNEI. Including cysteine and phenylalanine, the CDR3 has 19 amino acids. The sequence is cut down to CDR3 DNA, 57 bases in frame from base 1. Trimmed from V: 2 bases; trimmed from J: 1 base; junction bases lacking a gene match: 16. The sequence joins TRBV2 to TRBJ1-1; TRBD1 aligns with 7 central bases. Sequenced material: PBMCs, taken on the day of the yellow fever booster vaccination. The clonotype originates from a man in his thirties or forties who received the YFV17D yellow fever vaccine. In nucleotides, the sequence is TGTGCCAGCAGTGAATTTGGGGCAGGGGGGAATTTCGGGAACACTGAAGCTTTCTTT. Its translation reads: CASSEFGAGGNFGNTEAFF.